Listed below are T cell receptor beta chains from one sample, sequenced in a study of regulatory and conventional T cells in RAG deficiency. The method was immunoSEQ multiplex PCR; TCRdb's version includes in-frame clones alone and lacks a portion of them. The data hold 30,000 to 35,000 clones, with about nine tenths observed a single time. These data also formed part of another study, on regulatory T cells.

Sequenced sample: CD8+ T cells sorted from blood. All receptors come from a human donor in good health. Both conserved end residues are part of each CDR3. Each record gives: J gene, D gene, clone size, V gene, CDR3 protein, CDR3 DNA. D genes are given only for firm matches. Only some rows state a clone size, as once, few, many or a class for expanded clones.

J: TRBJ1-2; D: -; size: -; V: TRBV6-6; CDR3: CASSYSAANYGYTF; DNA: TGTGCCAGCAGTTACTCGGCGGCTAACTATGGCTACACCTTC
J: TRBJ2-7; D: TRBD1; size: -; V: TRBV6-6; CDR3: CASSPGTGRYEQYF; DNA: TGTGCCAGCAGTCCCGGGACAGGTCGGTACGAGCAGTACTTC
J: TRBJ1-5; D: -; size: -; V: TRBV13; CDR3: CASSRGLNQKPQHF; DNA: TGTGCCAGCAGCCGTGGGCTAAATCAAAAGCCCCAGCATTTT
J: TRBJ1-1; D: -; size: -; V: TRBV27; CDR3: CASSLSGTEAFF; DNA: TGTGCCAGCAGCCTGTCCGGCACTGAAGCTTTCTTT
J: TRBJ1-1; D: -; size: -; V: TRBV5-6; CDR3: CASSLGYEAFF; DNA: TGTGCCAGCAGCTTGGGTTATGAAGCTTTCTTT
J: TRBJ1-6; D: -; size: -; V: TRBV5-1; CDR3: CASSLGLGESAYNSPLHF; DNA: TGCGCCAGCAGCCTGGGCCTAGGGGAATCGGCCTATAATTCACCCCTCCACTTT
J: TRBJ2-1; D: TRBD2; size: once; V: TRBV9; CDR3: CASSVETGGPYNEQFF; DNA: TGTGCCAGCAGCGTTGAGACGGGAGGCCCTTACAATGAGCAGTTCTTC
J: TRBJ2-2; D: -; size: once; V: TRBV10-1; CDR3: CASSDEGDPANTGELFF; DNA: TGCGCCAGCAGTGATGAGGGGGATCCCGCGAACACCGGGGAGCTGTTTTTT
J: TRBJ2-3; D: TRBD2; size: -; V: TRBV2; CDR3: CASSDSGRAADTQYF; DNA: TGTGCCAGCAGTGACAGCGGGAGGGCAGCAGATACGCAGTATTTT
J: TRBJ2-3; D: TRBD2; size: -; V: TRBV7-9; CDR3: CASSLEPSGGFTDTQYF; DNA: TGTGCCAGCAGCTTAGAACCTAGCGGGGGGTTCACAGATACGCAGTATTTT
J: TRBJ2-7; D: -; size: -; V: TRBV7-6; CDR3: CASSLAPTYEQYF; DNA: TGTGCCAGCAGCTTAGCGCCAACCTACGAGCAGTACTTC
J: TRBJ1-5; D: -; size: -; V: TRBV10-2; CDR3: CASSGQDNQPQHF; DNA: TGCGCCAGCAGTGGACAGGACAATCAGCCCCAGCATTTT
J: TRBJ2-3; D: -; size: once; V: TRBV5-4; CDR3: CASSLGPPGQHTDTQYF; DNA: TGTGCCAGCAGCTTAGGCCCTCCGGGACAACACACAGATACGCAGTATTTT
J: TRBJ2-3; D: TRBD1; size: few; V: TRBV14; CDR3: CASSQGQGRYTDTQYF; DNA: TGTGCCAGCAGCCAGGGACAGGGTAGATACACAGATACGCAGTATTTT
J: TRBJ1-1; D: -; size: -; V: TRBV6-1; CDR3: CASSELEQMNTEAFF; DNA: TGTGCCAGCAGTGAATTAGAACAGATGAACACTGAAGCTTTCTTT
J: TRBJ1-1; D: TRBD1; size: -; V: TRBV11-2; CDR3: CASSLLSRDRNTEAFF; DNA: TGTGCCAGCAGCTTATTGTCCCGGGACAGGAACACTGAAGCTTTCTTT
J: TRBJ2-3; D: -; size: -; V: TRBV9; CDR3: CASSVGQTSAGGSTDTQYF; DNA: TGTGCCAGCAGCGTAGGTCAGACCTCGGCGGGTGGTAGCACAGATACGCAGTATTTT
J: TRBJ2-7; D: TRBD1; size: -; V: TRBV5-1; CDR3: CASSPRDRGSFLDEQYF; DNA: TGCGCCAGCAGCCCCCGGGACAGGGGGTCTTTCTTGGACGAGCAGTACTTC